Below are 7 T cell receptor beta chains sequenced from a single sample in a study of blood T cell repertoires in COVID-19. Measured with immunoSEQ multiplex PCR; TCRdb has only the in-frame clones, and not every one. The data contain some 52,000 clones, 80% to 90% of them singletons. The material sequenced was peripheral blood. Receptors were obtained from a man aged 45-60 years with acute or convalescent COVID-19.

Only one count was recorded for this clone. The chain has TRBV9 and TRBJ1-1, with D possibly being TRBD1 (6 bases). This CDR3 is built from 14 residues. V gave up 3 bases and J gave up 7 bases, with 16 bases separating them. The germline V gene encodes CDR1 SGDLS and CDR2 YYNGEE. The CDR3 bases are TGTGCCAGCAGCGCATCAGGGGAATGGAGTGAAGCTTTCTTT. Translated, it gives CASSASGEWSEAFF.

This clone was detected a few times. The V and J genes are TRBV18 and TRBJ2-7, with D possibly being TRBD2 (5 bases). The CDR3 is 13 amino acids. Trimming shortened V by 8 bases and J by 2 bases, and 13 bases separated the two germline ends. Germline V gene sequence: CDR1 KGHSH, CDR2 LQKENI. CDR3 residues: CASTSDSTYEQYF. For the CDR3, the DNA is TGTGCCAGCACCTCGGACTCCACCTACGAGCAGTACTTC.

V and J are TRBV5-1 and TRBJ2-3, with D possibly being TRBD2 (6 bases). The germline CDR1 and CDR2 sequences are SGHRS and YFSETQ. This CDR3 has 14 amino acids. V lost 3 bases to trimming and J lost 3 bases, with 11 bases between them. The CDR3 DNA is TGCGCCAGCAGCTCCGGGAGACCTACAGATACGCAGTATTTT. Protein product: CASSSGRPTDTQYF.

The chain couples TRBV5-1 to TRBJ1-4; D is uncertain. V was trimmed by 5 bases and J by 5 bases, leaving 10 bases between them. CDR3 size: 13 residues. Germline V gives CDR1 SGHRS, CDR2 YFSETQ. DNA of the CDR3: TGCGCCAGCAGGTTCGAGATGAATGAAAAACTGTTTTTT. It yields the protein CASRFEMNEKLFF. Looking up the rest from reference TRBV5-1 and TRBJ1-4 gives the full variable domain: KAGVTQTPRYLIKTRGQQVTLSCSPISGHRSVSWYQQTPGQGLQFLFEYFSETQRNKGNFPGRFSGRQFSNSRSEMNVSTLELGDSALYLCASRFEMNEKLFFGSGTQLSVL.

This chain connects TRBV27 to TRBJ1-1; D not certain. V was shortened by 2 bases and J by 1 base, with 8 bases between the two germline ends. This CDR3 spans 14 amino acids. Germline V CDR1 and CDR2: MNHEY, SMNVEV (reference sequence). The CDR3 here is CASSLVGGNTEAFF. In DNA, the CDR3 is TGTGCCAGCAGTTTAGTAGGAGGGAACACTGAAGCTTTCTTT.

The chain combines TRBV19 with TRBJ1-4, with 9 bases lining up with TRBD1. V was clipped by 5 bases and J by 8 bases; unmatched bases: 15. CDR3 length equals 17 residues. Germline values: CDR1 LNHDA, CDR2 SQIVND (reference sequence). CDR3 residues: CASSHLSTDRGGEKLFF. DNA for the CDR3: TGTGCCAGTAGTCACCTCTCTACTGACAGGGGGGGGGAAAAACTGTTTTTT. Combining the CDR3 with reference TRBV19 and TRBJ1-4 gives the whole variable domain DGGITQSPKYLFRKEGQNVTLSCEQNLNHDAMYWYRQDPGQGLRLIYYSQIVNDFQKGDIAEGYSVSREKKESFPLTVTSAQKNPTAFYLCASSHLSTDRGGEKLFFGSGTQLSVL.

The J gene is TRBJ1-4, the V gene TRBV7-9; TRBD1 matches 7 bases. This CDR3 contains 14 residues. Germline lookup yields CDR1 SEHNR and CDR2 FQNEAQ (reference sequence). V shed 3 bases and J 4 bases; nucleotides not matched to a gene: 2. Here the CDR3 DNA reads TGTGCCAGCAGCTTGGGGACAGTTAATGAAAAACTGTTTTTT. As protein: CASSLGTVNEKLFF.